These 19 T cell receptor beta chains share one sample of origin, sequenced in a study of OX40 agonist ivuxolimab in advanced cancers. Libraries were prepared by immunoSEQ multiplex PCR; TCRdb keeps only in-frame clonotypes and omits some of them. The sample includes 75,000 to 95,000 clones, over 75% of them seen just once. The sample in question was CD4+ or CD8+ T cells sorted from blood, obtained in a trial of the OX40 agonist ivuxolimab. Receptors originate from an adult with an advanced solid tumor such as melanoma, head and neck, liver or kidney cancer.

In its sample, this clone was seen a few times. The V and J genes are TRBV5-1 and TRBJ1-4; 8 nucleotides line up with TRBD1. V lost 3 bases and J lost 2; bases outside the gene matches: 6. The CDR3 spans 16 residues. CDR1 SGHRS and CDR2 YFSETQ come from the germline V gene. The CDR3 spells CASSSGQGGTNEKLFF. The DNA for the CDR3 is TGCGCCAGCAGCTCCGGACAGGGAGGGACTAATGAAAAACTGTTTTTT. Variable domain in full (rest from reference TRBV5-1 and TRBJ1-4): KAGVTQTPRYLIKTRGQQVTLSCSPISGHRSVSWYQQTPGQGLQFLFEYFSETQRNKGNFPGRFSGRQFSNSRSEMNVSTLELGDSALYLCASSSGQGGTNEKLFFGSGTQLSVL.

The genes are TRBV19 and TRBJ1-1; D uncertain. CDR1 is LNHDA, CDR2 SQIVND, per germline (reference sequence). CDR3 size: 13 residues. Trimming removed 2 bases from V and 8 bases from J, with 12 bases in between. The CDR3 bases are TGTGCCAGTAGTATAAACGGACCGTCCGAAGCTTTCTTT. Its translation is CASSINGPSEAFF.

The genes are TRBV28 and TRBJ1-2; TRBD1 is a possible D gene (6 bases). The germline V gene encodes CDR1 MDHEN and CDR2 SYDVKM. The CDR3 contains 17 residues. Trimming removed 3 bases at V and 0 bases at J, with 17 bases between. The CDR3 region has the DNA TGTGCCAGCAGTTTGGGGGGGCGCAGGGTCGCTAACTATGGCTACACCTTC. Residues: CASSLGGRRVANYGYTF.

The chain uses TRBV5-6 and TRBJ2-1, with 7 bases lining up with TRBD1. The germline gives CDR1 SGHDT, CDR2 YYEEEE. This CDR3 region has 18 residues. Unmatched junction bases numbered 17, after V lost 4 bases and J lost 4 bases. The CDR3 here is CASSQLSGIRDSYNEQFF. The DNA of the CDR3 is TGTGCCAGCAGCCAATTGTCGGGGATCCGGGACAGTTACAATGAGCAGTTCTTC.

V is TRBV7-2 and J is TRBJ2-5, with 7 bases matching TRBD1. This CDR3 is 14 amino acids long. Unmatched junction bases numbered 7, after V lost 4 bases and J lost 5 bases. Germline assignment: CDR1 SGHTA and CDR2 FQGNSA. The CDR3: CASSSDRVGETQYF. The CDR3 DNA reads as TGTGCCAGCAGCTCCGACAGGGTAGGGGAGACCCAGTACTTC.

This clone appeared a single time. The V gene is TRBV29-1, the J gene TRBJ2-7; unclear D gene. Germline V gene sequence: CDR1 SQVTM, CDR2 ANQGSEA. There are 11 residues in the CDR3. V dropped 4 bases and J dropped 2 bases, with 6 bases sitting between them. Here the CDR3 reads CSVVLAYEQYF. CDR3 bases: TGCAGCGTTGTGCTGGCCTACGAGCAGTACTTC.

V gene TRBV6-6 combines with J gene TRBJ2-2; 10 bases fit TRBD1. Germline values: CDR1 MNHNY, CDR2 SVGAGI (reference sequence). The CDR3 consists of 15 residues. The J segment lost 6 bases and the V segment lost 2 bases, leaving 3 bases of the junction unmatched. The CDR3 coding sequence is TGTGCCAGCAGTTACGGCGGGACAGGGGCCGGGGAGCTGTTTTTT. Translating it yields CASSYGGTGAGELFF.

The V and J genes are TRBV7-9 and TRBJ1-1; 8 bases map to TRBD1. This CDR3 contains 14 residues. V was pared by 5 bases and J by 1 base, with 3 bases of the junction left unmatched. Germline V lookup: CDR1 SEHNR, CDR2 FQNEAQ (reference sequence). For the CDR3, the DNA is TGTGCCAGCAGCGACGGACAGGGGAACACTGAAGCTTTCTTT. Translated, it gives CASSDGQGNTEAFF.

The chain has TRBV19 and TRBJ1-6; D ambiguous. Per the germline V gene, CDR1 is LNHDA and CDR2 is SQIVND (reference sequence). CDR3 length: 17 amino acids. Trimming removed 4 bases at V and 0 bases at J, with 13 bases between. CDR3 sequence reads: CASSTTGGSSYNSPLHF. The CDR3 DNA is TGTGCCAGTAGTACGACGGGAGGGAGCTCCTATAATTCACCCCTCCACTTT.

The rearrangement joins TRBV28 to TRBJ1-2; D gene uncertain. Trimming shortened V by 1 base and J by 6 bases, and 6 bases separated the two germline ends. This CDR3 is built from 12 residues. Germline loops: CDR1 MDHEN, CDR2 SYDVKM. CDR3 sequence reads: CASSLYSNGYTF. Written as DNA, the CDR3 is TGTGCCAGCAGTTTATACAGTAATGGCTACACCTTC.

This rearrangement joins TRBV18 to TRBJ2-5; possibly TRBD2 for D (5 bases). Germline CDR1 and CDR2: KGHSH and LQKENI. The CDR3 contains 16 residues. The V gene lost 1 base and the J gene lost 3 bases, with 15 bases spanning the gap. Here the CDR3 reads CASSPRDYLNKETQYF. The CDR3 DNA is TGTGCCAGCTCACCACGAGACTATCTGAACAAAGAGACCCAGTACTTC.

This clone was observed once. The genes are TRBV5-1 and TRBJ2-3; TRBD1 matches at 8 bases. Germline V gene data show CDR1 as SGHRS and CDR2 as YFSETQ. There are 14 residues in the CDR3. With 3 bases clipped from V and 6 bases from J, the junction kept 6 bases outside the gene matches. The CDR3 bases are TGCGCCAGCAGCTCTGGACAGGGCCCCGATACGCAGTATTTT. This codes for CASSSGQGPDTQYF.

The chain is built from TRBV9 and TRBJ1-4, with TRBD1 identical over 7 bases. The germline CDR1 and CDR2 sequences are SGDLS and YYNGEE. This CDR3 contains 15 residues. Trimming cost V 4 bases and J 8 bases; bases outside gene matches: 11. DNA of the CDR3: TGTGCCAGCAGCTTAGGGGTAGGGGGCCGGGAAAAACTGTTTTTT. This translates into CASSLGVGGREKLFF.

Comment on this clone: One end of the junction does not line up with germline, which may come from a read error. The CDR3 DNA reads TGTGCTAGCAGCTTAATAGCGGAAGGGGAGACCCAGTACTTC. This gives the protein CASSLIAEGETQYF. The rearrangement joins TRBV7-7 to TRBJ2-5; a weak D match, TRBD2 (6 bases). Germline lookup yields CDR1 SSHAT and CDR2 FNYEAQ (reference sequence). The CDR3 runs to 14 residues.

The chain uses TRBV11-1 and TRBJ1-2; 7 bases fit TRBD1. This CDR3 region has 13 residues. Trimming at V came to 8 bases and at J to 4 bases, leaving 7 bases not matched to a gene. CDR1 is SGHAT and CDR2 is FQDESV in the germline V gene (reference sequence). The CDR3 reads CASSRGQVYGYTF. The CDR3 DNA is TGTGCCAGCTCCCGCGGACAGGTCTATGGCTACACCTTC.

This clone was picked up one time. The chain couples TRBV15 to TRBJ2-1, with 8 bases identical to TRBD1. The V gene's germline CDR1 is LNHNV and CDR2 YYDKDF (reference sequence). V lost 1 base to trimming and J lost 4 bases; unmatched junction nucleotides: 6. The CDR3 extends over 16 amino acids. CDR3 region: CATSRALQGGYNEQFF. The CDR3 bases are TGTGCCACCAGCAGAGCCCTACAGGGGGGATACAATGAGCAGTTCTTC.

The chain uses TRBV2 and TRBJ2-1; D unclear. CDR3 length equals 14 residues. Trimming took off 5 bases at V and 8 bases at J, with 16 bases between the two ends. Looked up from germline, CDR1 is SNHLY and CDR2 is FYNNEI. The CDR3 protein is CASSIRTLLDEQFF. CDR3 DNA: TGTGCCAGCAGTATCAGGACCCTCCTGGATGAGCAGTTCTTC.

V and J are TRBV7-9 and TRBJ2-7; no definite D call. V was shortened by 4 bases and J by 4 bases, with 17 bases between the two germline ends. Germline loops: CDR1 SEHNR, CDR2 FQNEAQ (reference sequence). The CDR3 has 15 residues. CDR3 DNA: TGTGCCAGCAGCTCCTTAAGGCAAGGGCTATACGAGCAGTACTTC. Its protein product is CASSSLRQGLYEQYF.

This chain links TRBV6-6 with TRBJ1-4; D gene ambiguous. With 5 bases removed from V and 8 bases from J, the gap between germline ends came to 9 bases. Germline loops: CDR1 MNHNY, CDR2 SVGAGI (reference sequence). The CDR3 has 12 residues. CDR3 amino acids: CASSRNREKLFF. CDR3 bases: TGTGCCAGCAGTCGAAACCGGGAAAAACTGTTTTTT.